The 28 T cell receptor beta chains below were found in one sample sequenced in a study of blood T cell repertoires in COVID-19 (TCRdb year 2020). The library was obtained by the immunoSEQ multiplex PCR assay. Held by TCRdb, this immuneACCESS table contains in-frame sequences only and omits some clones. Under half of the omission traces to an unresolved V gene where checked; the cause of the rest is unknown. The sample yields some 18,000 clones; about 91% were counted once. 5% of the sample belongs to the ten largest clones. The specimen sequenced was PBMCs or T cells enriched from blood (not recorded which). The source of these receptors is a woman aged 25 to 39 who had recovered from COVID-19.

This clone was seen a handful of times. The V gene is TRBV19, the J gene TRBJ1-4; a weak D match, TRBD1 (5 bases). With 5 bases removed from V and 8 bases from J, the gap between germline ends came to 12 bases. CDR3 length: 13 amino acids. CDR1 and CDR2 from the germline V gene are LNHDA and SQIVND (reference sequence). This CDR3 reads CASSAGRAEKLFF. The CDR3 nucleotides read TGTGCCAGTAGTGCGGGACGAGCGGAAAAACTGTTTTTT.

The chain couples TRBV7-3 to TRBJ2-1; a weak D match, TRBD2 (5 bases). V was pared by 3 bases and J by 4 bases, with 25 bases between. Per germline, CDR1 SGHTA and CDR2 FQGTGA. This CDR3 has 19 amino acids. As DNA, the CDR3 is TGTGCCAGCAGCTTGGGCCGGGGTGCCCCAAATCTAATGTACAATGAGCAGTTCTTC. Translating it yields CASSLGRGAPNLMYNEQFF.

The V gene is TRBV28, the J gene TRBJ1-4; D not certain. V was shortened by 3 bases and J by 5 bases, with 10 bases between the two germline ends. The germline CDR1 and CDR2 sequences are MDHEN and SYDVKM. The CDR3 totals 14 residues. CDR3: CASSFLGENEKLFF. The CDR3 DNA sequence: TGTGCCAGCAGTTTCCTCGGTGAGAATGAAAAACTGTTTTTT.

This chain joins TRBV6-5 and TRBJ2-7; D is ambiguous. The CDR3 extends over 12 amino acids. The ends were cut back, 4 bases at V and 2 bases at J, with 6 bases in the middle. Germline loops: CDR1 MNHEY, CDR2 SVGAGI. CDR3: CASSWRTYEQYF. CDR3 nucleotides: TGTGCCAGCAGTTGGAGAACCTACGAGCAGTACTTC.

CDR3 in DNA: TGTGCCAGCAGTGGGGGAGGGGACTATGGCTACACCTTC. Protein product: CASSGGGDYGYTF. The chain combines TRBV12-3 or TRBV12-4 with TRBJ1-2; tentative D call: TRBD1 (5 bases). With 5 bases removed from V and 3 bases from J, the gap between germline ends came to 10 bases. The CDR3 has 13 amino acids.

This clone was seen once. The chain joins TRBV6-4 to TRBJ2-7; 9 bases line up with TRBD2. Germline CDR1 is MRHNA and CDR2 is SNTAGT. The CDR3 covers 14 residues. The J segment lost 5 bases and the V segment lost 3 bases, leaving 5 bases of the junction unmatched. CDR3 in amino acids: CASSESGGTNEQYF. For the CDR3, the DNA is TGTGCCAGCAGTGAGAGCGGGGGGACGAACGAGCAGTACTTC.

V is TRBV12-3 or TRBV12-4 and J is TRBJ1-2; no firm D call. Trimming left V 2 bases short and J 5 bases short, with 6 bases between. CDR3 length: 12 residues. The CDR3 coding sequence is TGTGCCAGCAGTTTATTGAGTTATGGCTACACCTTC. Translation gives CASSLLSYGYTF.

The chain recombines TRBV6-4 with TRBJ1-6, with 9 nucleotides matching TRBD1. The V gene end was trimmed by 3 bases and the J gene end by 4 bases; junction bases not matched to a gene: 13. The CDR3 consists of 19 residues. Germline CDR1 MRHNA, CDR2 SNTAGT. The chain's CDR3 is CASSELEVGTGRYNSPLHF. The CDR3 DNA reads as TGTGCCAGCAGTGAGTTAGAAGTTGGGACAGGGAGGTATAATTCACCCCTCCACTTT.

This chain uses TRBV13 with TRBJ1-2, with D possibly being TRBD1 (5 bases). V lost 4 bases and J 8 bases, leaving 11 bases between the germline ends. The CDR3 totals 12 residues. Germline V lookup: CDR1 PRHDT, CDR2 FYEKMQ (reference sequence). The CDR3 is CASSSPGLGYTF. The CDR3 coding sequence is TGTGCCAGCAGCTCACCAGGGCTGGGCTACACCTTC. The variable domain in full, completed from reference TRBV13 and TRBJ1-2, reads AAGVIQSPRHLIKEKRETATLKCYPIPRHDTVYWYQQGPGQDPQFLISFYEKMQSDKGSIPDRFSAQQFSDYHSELNMSSLELGDSALYFCASSSPGLGYTFGSGTRLTVV.

This chain connects TRBV18 to TRBJ1-2, with a tentative D call TRBD1 (5 bases). The CDR3 covers 15 residues. The V end lost 0 bases, the J end lost 8 bases, and 16 bases lay between the germline ends. Per the germline V gene, CDR1 is KGHSH and CDR2 is LQKENI. The DNA for the CDR3 is TGTGCCAGCTCACCACCTGCGGGAAGGGGAGAAGGCTACACCTTC. This codes for CASSPPAGRGEGYTF.

This clone has a handful of counts. J is TRBJ2-5 and V is TRBV16; 8 bases line up with TRBD1. Germline V CDR1 and CDR2: KGHSY, FQNENV. This CDR3 region has 16 residues. Germline trimming cut 3 bases from V and 5 bases from J; bases unmatched to any gene: 11. Written as DNA, the CDR3 is TGTGCCAGCAGCCAGACAGGGGCCAGGCCTTCGGAGACCCAGTACTTC. Translating gives CASSQTGARPSETQYF.

V and J are TRBV4-2 and TRBJ2-7; TRBD1 matches at 7 bases. CDR1 is LGHNA and CDR2 is YNFKEQ in the germline V gene. The CDR3 spans 14 residues. With V trimmed by 0 bases and J by 6 bases, 5 bases remained unmatched. The CDR3 sequence: CASSQEMAGGEQYF. The DNA of the CDR3 is TGTGCCAGCAGCCAAGAGATGGCAGGGGGCGAGCAGTACTTC.

The J gene is TRBJ1-2, the V gene TRBV24-1, with a tentative D call TRBD1 (6 bases). Trimming cost V 3 bases and J 7 bases, with 14 bases left between them. Germline V gene data show CDR1 as KGHDR and CDR2 as SFDVKD. This CDR3 comprises 14 residues. Here the CDR3 reads CATSDQTGTAGYTF. The CDR3 DNA is TGTGCCACCAGTGATCAGACAGGCACTGCTGGCTACACCTTC.

The rearrangement joins TRBV28 to TRBJ2-7; the D gene is possibly TRBD1 (5 bases). The V gene's germline CDR1 is MDHEN and CDR2 SYDVKM. Between the trimmed V and J ends, which lost 8 bases and 0 bases, there was a span of 14 bases. This CDR3 comprises 14 residues. The chain's CDR3 is CASFVQGSSYEQYF. DNA for the CDR3: TGTGCCAGCTTCGTCCAGGGCAGCTCCTACGAGCAGTACTTC.

The CDR3 loop reads CASSFPGVGHTEAFF. CDR3 in DNA: TGTGCCAGCAGCTTTCCGGGGGTCGGCCACACTGAAGCTTTCTTT. V and J are TRBV5-6 and TRBJ1-1, with D maybe TRBD1 (5 bases). The germline V gene has CDR1 SGHDT and CDR2 YYEEEE. CDR3 size: 15 residues. Trimming cost V 2 bases and J 3 bases, with 14 bases left between them.

The chain links TRBV30 to TRBJ1-5; 8 bases line up with TRBD1. V lost 2 bases, J lost 0 bases, and 3 bases stayed unmatched. There are 15 residues in the CDR3. Looked up from germline, CDR1 is GTSNPN and CDR2 is SVGIG (reference sequence). CDR3 DNA: TGTGCCTGGAGTTCAGGGGGCTCTAGCAATCAGCCCCAGCATTTT. As protein: CAWSSGGSSNQPQHF.

The chain joins TRBV15 to TRBJ2-3; 8 bases are shared with TRBD2. From germline, CDR1 is LNHNV and CDR2 YYDKDF (reference sequence). The CDR3 extends over 17 amino acids. V lost 0 bases and J lost 2; bases outside the gene matches: 7. The CDR3 DNA is TGTGCCACCAGCAGAGATAAGCAGCGGGGGAACACAGATACGCAGTATTTT. Protein sequence: CATSRDKQRGNTDTQYF.

The chain carries TRBV6-5 and TRBJ2-7; 7 nucleotides agree with TRBD2. Germline loops: CDR1 MNHEY, CDR2 SVGAGI. The J segment lost 2 bases and the V segment lost 4 bases, leaving 2 bases of the junction unmatched. CDR3 length equals 13 residues. CDR3 DNA: TGTGCCAGCAGTTCTAGCGGCCCCTACGAGCAGTACTTC. Protein sequence: CASSSSGPYEQYF.

The chain carries TRBV30 and TRBJ2-3; 7 bases align to TRBD1. This CDR3 has 12 residues. Germline assignment: CDR1 GTSNPN and CDR2 SVGIG (reference sequence). The V and J ends lost 8 bases and 5 bases, in that order; junction bases with no gene match: 7. CDR3 sequence reads: CAQGVLLDTQYF. The CDR3 coding sequence is TGTGCCCAGGGGGTTCTTTTAGATACGCAGTATTTT.

CDR3 DNA: TGTGCCAGCAGCCGTGGACTAGCGGGGGGCTCAGATACGCAGTATTTT. It is translated as CASSRGLAGGSDTQYF. The chain couples TRBV6-4 to TRBJ2-3; 14 nucleotides line up with TRBD2. The germline V gene has CDR1 MRHNA and CDR2 SNTAGT. V lost 6 bases, J lost 4 bases, and 6 bases stayed unmatched. This CDR3 spans 16 amino acids.

This rearrangement joins TRBV6-6 to TRBJ1-5; 9 bases agree with TRBD1. The trim removed 5 bases at V and 6 bases at J, leaving 8 bases unmatched. Germline CDR1 is MNHNY and CDR2 is SVGAGI (reference sequence). The CDR3 runs 15 residues. The CDR3 region is CASSITQGASQPQHF. CDR3 sequence (DNA): TGTGCCAGCAGTATAACACAGGGGGCTAGTCAGCCCCAGCATTTT.

The rearrangement uses TRBV30 and TRBJ2-6; D is undetermined. Looked up from germline, CDR1 is GTSNPN and CDR2 is SVGIG (reference sequence). V gave up 7 bases and J gave up 1 base, with 5 bases separating them. This CDR3 is 12 amino acids long. The CDR3 DNA reads TGTGCCTTTTTATCTGGGGCCAACGTCCTGACTTTC. As protein: CAFLSGANVLTF.

The V call is TRBV3-1 (or the pseudogene TRBV3-2), the J call TRBJ1-1; unclear D gene. CDR1 and CDR2 from the germline V gene are LGHDT and YNNKEL (reference sequence). The CDR3 is 14 residues long. V was pared by 0 bases and J by 4 bases, with 9 bases between. CDR3 loop: CASSQDRRGTEAFF. The CDR3 nucleotides read TGTGCCAGCAGCCAAGATCGTCGGGGCACTGAAGCTTTCTTT.

The chain has TRBV5-1 and TRBJ2-1; tentative D call: TRBD1 (5 bases). Germline V lookup: CDR1 SGHRS, CDR2 YFSETQ. The CDR3 has 16 residues. V lost 1 base, J lost 0 bases, and 11 bases lay in between. As DNA, the CDR3 is TGCGCCAGCAGCTTGACCGCCAGGGACTCCTACAATGAGCAGTTCTTC. Translation: CASSLTARDSYNEQFF.

The chain couples TRBV4-2 to TRBJ2-3, with D perhaps TRBD2 (6 bases). Deletions cut 2 bases from V and 5 bases from J, with 17 bases between. This CDR3 has 16 amino acids. Germline V gene lookup returns CDR1 LGHNA and CDR2 YNFKEQ. CDR3 in amino acids: CASSQSGLASQDTQYF. Here the CDR3 DNA reads TGTGCCAGCAGCCAATCGGGACTGGCTAGCCAAGATACGCAGTATTTT.

This chain links TRBV30 with TRBJ2-2; the match to TRBD2 covers 7 bases. CDR1 and CDR2 (germline): GTSNPN, SVGIG (reference sequence). The CDR3 is 15 residues long. Trimming took 0 bases from V and 7 from J; bases not matched to a gene: 8. This chain's CDR3 is CAWSVLAGEVGELFF. CDR3 nucleotides: TGTGCCTGGAGTGTCCTCGCGGGGGAGGTCGGGGAGCTGTTTTTT.

The chain recombines TRBV12-5 with TRBJ2-1, with 8 bases aligning to TRBD1. The CDR3 has 15 amino acids. CDR1 is LGHNT and CDR2 is FRNRAP in the germline V gene. Trimming removed 6 bases from V and 8 bases from J; junction bases left unmatched: 12. The CDR3 loop is CASGFARDRYDEQFF. Here the CDR3 DNA reads TGTGCTAGTGGCTTCGCACGGGACAGGTACGATGAGCAGTTCTTC.

The chain links TRBV7-3 to TRBJ2-1, with D perhaps TRBD1 (6 bases). With 1 base removed from V and 4 bases from J, the gap between germline ends came to 11 bases. The CDR3 is 15 residues long. CDR1 is SGHTA and CDR2 is FQGTGA in the germline V gene. CDR3 DNA: TGTGCCAGCAGCTTAATCCCGACAGGATACAATGAGCAGTTCTTC. It translates to CASSLIPTGYNEQFF.